The next 22 T cell receptor beta chains were all read from a single sample in a study of blood T cell repertoires in COVID-19. TCRdb's table, derived via immunoSEQ multiplex PCR, lists solely in-frame clones and lacks some. The table includes about 62,000 clones, 80% to 90% detected once. Sequencing input: peripheral blood. These receptor sequences come from a woman of 80 years or more with acute or convalescent COVID-19.

The chain is built from TRBV14 and TRBJ2-6, with 9 nucleotides matching TRBD2. Trimming cost V 6 bases and J 4 bases; bases outside gene matches: 16. The CDR3 consists of 19 residues. CDR1 SGHDN and CDR2 FVKESK come from the germline V gene. The CDR3 DNA is TGTGCCAGCAGACGAAGGGGGCTAGCGGGACTTTCCGGGGCCAACGTCCTGACTTTC. Its translation is CASRRRGLAGLSGANVLTF.

This clone is a singleton in its sample. The rearrangement joins TRBV24-1 to TRBJ1-2; D not resolved. Germline values: CDR1 KGHDR, CDR2 SFDVKD. This CDR3 is built from 11 residues. Trimming stripped 4 bases from V and 8 bases from J, with 7 bases between. The chain's CDR3 is CATSDLRGYTF. CDR3 nucleotide sequence: TGTGCCACCAGTGACCTGCGCGGCTACACCTTC.

The chain joins TRBV7-3 to TRBJ2-2; possible D gene TRBD1, 5 bases. Germline V CDR1 and CDR2: SGHTA, FQGTGA. CDR3 length: 15 residues. Deletions cut 5 bases from V and 7 bases from J, with 17 bases between. The CDR3, as DNA: TGTGCCAGCAGCCCCCAGGGTAGCCGTGGCGGGGAGCTGTTTTTT. Protein sequence: CASSPQGSRGGELFF.

The CDR3 spells CASSPETAGSGGHSPLHF. CDR3 DNA sequence: TGTGCCAGCTCACCGGAAACAGCAGGTTCAGGAGGCCATTCACCCCTCCACTTT. The chain is built from TRBV18 and TRBJ1-6, with D unresolved. The V and J ends lost 3 bases and 8 bases respectively, with 23 bases between them. The CDR3 consists of 18 residues. Germline CDR1 is KGHSH and CDR2 is LQKENI. Full variable domain (remainder filled in from reference TRBV18 and TRBJ1-6): NAGVMQNPRHLVRRRGQEARLRCSPMKGHSHVYWYRQLPEEGLKFMVYLQKENIIDESGMPKERFSAEFPKEGPSILRIQQVVRGDSAAYFCASSPETAGSGGHSPLHFGNGTRLTVT.

The chain is built from TRBV4-2 and TRBJ1-5; 8 nucleotides match TRBD1. CDR1 and CDR2 from the germline V gene are LGHNA and YNFKEQ. The junction had 7 bases not matched to a gene; V was cut back by 4 bases and J by 2 bases. The CDR3 contains 16 residues. The CDR3 is CASSPHGGQGNQPQHF. CDR3 sequence (DNA): TGTGCCAGCAGCCCCCATGGGGGACAGGGCAATCAGCCCCAGCATTTT.

This chain links TRBV5-1 with TRBJ2-1; D is unclear. The CDR3 is 13 amino acids. Germline V lookup: CDR1 SGHRS, CDR2 YFSETQ. V lost 0 bases and J 8 bases, leaving 9 bases between the germline ends. CDR3 amino acids: CASSLGQVDEQFF. CDR3 coding DNA: TGCGCCAGCAGCTTGGGTCAGGTCGATGAGCAGTTCTTC.

This clone was counted once. The chain uses TRBV29-1 and TRBJ2-5; possible D gene TRBD1, 6 bases. The germline V and J ends were trimmed by 6 bases and 5 bases, with 22 bases remaining between them. Germline CDR1 is SQVTM and CDR2 is ANQGSEA. CDR3 size: 15 residues. The CDR3 here is CSVAPGTTDQETQYF. The CDR3 coding sequence is TGCAGCGTGGCCCCCGGGACAACTGATCAGGAGACCCAGTACTTC. Using reference TRBV29-1 and TRBJ2-5 for the parts outside the CDR3, the full variable domain is SAVISQKPSRDICQRGTSLTIQCQVDSQVTMMFWYRQQPGQSLTLIATANQGSEATYESGFVIDKFPISRPNLTFSTLTVSNMSPEDSSIYLCSVAPGTTDQETQYFGPGTRLLVL.

The chain recombines TRBV14 with TRBJ2-5; D call uncertain. Germline values: CDR1 SGHDN, CDR2 FVKESK. The germline V and J ends were trimmed by 1 base and 1 base, with 4 bases remaining between them. The CDR3 has 13 residues. CDR3 protein: CASSQVVQETQYF. The CDR3 DNA sequence: TGTGCCAGCAGCCAAGTAGTCCAAGAGACCCAGTACTTC. Based on the CDR3 plus reference TRBV14 and TRBJ2-5, the full variable domain is EAGVTQFPSHSVIEKGQTVTLRCDPISGHDNLYWYRRVMGKEIKFLLHFVKESKQDESGMPNNRFLAERTGGTYSTLKVQPAELEDSGVYFCASSQVVQETQYFGPGTRLLVL.

The chain is built from TRBV11-2 and TRBJ2-3; TRBD1 matches 10 bases. This CDR3 spans 16 amino acids. CDR1 and CDR2 from the germline V gene are SGHAT and FQNNGV. V lost 5 bases, J lost 3 bases, and 8 bases stayed unmatched. The CDR3, as DNA: TGTGCCAGCAGCCAAAATCCGGGACAGGGGACAGATACGCAGTATTTT. This encodes CASSQNPGQGTDTQYF.

V usage is TRBV15 and J usage is TRBJ2-3; 7 positions match TRBD2. CDR3 length equals 15 residues. Germline V gene sequence: CDR1 LNHNV, CDR2 YYDKDF (reference sequence). V shed 2 bases, J shed 4 bases, and the junction held 6 bases outside the gene matches. CDR3 sequence: CATSRPGLLADTQYF. Here the CDR3 DNA reads TGTGCCACCAGCAGACCGGGACTACTTGCAGATACGCAGTATTTT. Looking up the rest from reference TRBV15 and TRBJ2-3 gives the full variable domain: DAMVIQNPRYQVTQFGKPVTLSCSQTLNHNVMYWYQQKSSQAPKLLFHYYDKDFNNEADTPDNFQSRRPNTSFCFLDIRSPGLGDTAMYLCATSRPGLLADTQYFGPGTRLTVL.

The chain has TRBV4-2 and TRBJ2-7, with 11 bases that match TRBD2. Germline CDR1 reads LGHNA; CDR2 reads YNFKEQ. Trimming took 0 bases from V and 7 from J; bases not matched to a gene: 5. The CDR3 length is 15 residues. The CDR3 protein is CASSQDTSGSGEQYF. The DNA for the CDR3 is TGTGCCAGCAGCCAAGACACTAGCGGGAGTGGTGAGCAGTACTTC.

The chain couples TRBV15 to TRBJ2-1, with 7 bases aligning to TRBD2. Germline CDR1 is LNHNV and CDR2 is YYDKDF (reference sequence). The CDR3 covers 15 residues. The trim removed 1 base at V and 3 bases at J, leaving 3 bases unmatched. The CDR3 protein is CATSRASGYYNEQFF. CDR3 bases: TGTGCCACCAGCAGAGCTAGCGGCTACTACAATGAGCAGTTCTTC. Drawing the rest from reference TRBV15 and TRBJ2-1, the complete variable domain is DAMVIQNPRYQVTQFGKPVTLSCSQTLNHNVMYWYQQKSSQAPKLLFHYYDKDFNNEADTPDNFQSRRPNTSFCFLDIRSPGLGDTAMYLCATSRASGYYNEQFFGPGTRLTVL.

This clone appeared a single time. The chain is built from TRBV3-1 (or the pseudogene TRBV3-2) and TRBJ2-1; 8 bases fit TRBD1. Germline-derived CDR1 and CDR2 are LGHDT and YNNKEL (reference sequence). The CDR3 sequence is 16 residues long. V was pared by 0 bases and J by 7 bases, with 8 bases of the junction left unmatched. In DNA form, the CDR3 reads TGTGCCAGCAGCCAAGAACGACGGACAGGGAAAAATGAGCAGTTCTTC. Its protein is CASSQERRTGKNEQFF.

The chain has TRBV7-7 and TRBJ1-1; D gene unclear. This CDR3 is built from 13 residues. The germline gives CDR1 SSHAT, CDR2 FNYEAQ (reference sequence). The V end was cut by 1 base, the J end by 3 bases, with 6 bases between. The CDR3 is CASSLEIYTEAFF. The CDR3, as DNA: TGTGCCAGCAGCTTAGAAATCTACACTGAAGCTTTCTTT.

This clone has just one count. This chain joins TRBV9 and TRBJ2-2; 11 bases are shared with TRBD2. Looked up from germline, CDR1 is SGDLS and CDR2 is YYNGEE. Unmatched junction bases numbered 1, after V lost 2 bases and J lost 1 base. There are 16 residues in the CDR3. CDR3 nucleotides: TGTGCCAGCAGCGTTACTAGCGGGGGGAACACCGGGGAGCTGTTTTTT. Residues: CASSVTSGGNTGELFF.

The V call is TRBV27, the J call TRBJ2-1, with a weak D call TRBD1 (6 bases). Deletions cut 2 bases from V and 4 bases from J, with 12 bases between. The CDR3 totals 15 residues. The V gene's germline CDR1 is MNHEY and CDR2 SMNVEV (reference sequence). The DNA for the CDR3 is TGTGCCAGCAGTTTAGGCCAGGGGATTTACAATGAGCAGTTCTTC. Amino acids: CASSLGQGIYNEQFF.

The chain joins TRBV5-1 to TRBJ1-4, with 8 bases lining up with TRBD1. This CDR3 contains 15 residues. Germline CDR1 and CDR2: SGHRS and YFSETQ. V lost 3 bases and J lost 10; bases outside the gene matches: 11. DNA for the CDR3: TGCGCCAGCAGCTCAGATATGGCAGGGGGCGGAAAACTGTTTTTT. Translation gives CASSSDMAGGGKLFF.

V is TRBV30 and J is TRBJ2-7, with 7 bases matching TRBD1. The germline CDR1 and CDR2 sequences are GTSNPN and SVGIG (reference sequence). This CDR3 has 13 residues. The junction had 6 bases not matched to a gene; V was cut back by 1 base and J by 6 bases. CDR3 coding DNA: TGTGCCTGGAGTGGGACAGGCCCCCTCGAGCAGTACTTC. Translated, it gives CAWSGTGPLEQYF.

This CDR3 reads CASSAGLYEETQYF. The CDR3 DNA is TGTGCCAGCAGCGCGGGACTATACGAAGAGACCCAGTACTTC. The J gene is TRBJ2-5, the V gene TRBV5-5; 7 bases match TRBD2. The CDR3 totals 14 residues. From germline, CDR1 is SGHKS and CDR2 YYEKEE (reference sequence). The J segment lost 3 bases and the V segment lost 4 bases, leaving 6 bases of the junction unmatched.

V gene TRBV6-5 combines with J gene TRBJ2-1; D possibly corresponds to TRBD1 (5 bases). V lost 4 bases to trimming and J lost 4 bases, with 17 bases between them. Germline V lookup: CDR1 MNHEY, CDR2 SVGAGI. This CDR3 contains 16 residues. DNA of the CDR3: TGTGCCAGCAGTTCCGAGACTTCCAAGGGGTACAATGAGCAGTTCTTC. Translating gives CASSSETSKGYNEQFF.

This clone was picked up a small number of times. The chain has TRBV11-2 and TRBJ1-2, with D perhaps TRBD1 (5 bases). Germline V gives CDR1 SGHAT, CDR2 FQNNGV. V gave up 6 bases and J gave up 4 bases, with 18 bases separating them. The CDR3 consists of 15 residues. The CDR3 nucleotides are TGTGCCAGCAGTCAAGAGCAGGGTCGTGGCTATGGCTACACCTTC. Translated, it gives CASSQEQGRGYGYTF.

This chain joins TRBV5-5 and TRBJ2-2, with D possibly being TRBD1 (6 bases). The germline V gene encodes CDR1 SGHKS and CDR2 YYEKEE (reference sequence). This CDR3 has 12 amino acids. V was clipped by 4 bases and J by 8 bases, with 9 bases between them. CDR3 protein: CASSPGTGELFF. CDR3 DNA: TGTGCCAGCAGCCCTGGGACAGGGGAGCTGTTTTTT.